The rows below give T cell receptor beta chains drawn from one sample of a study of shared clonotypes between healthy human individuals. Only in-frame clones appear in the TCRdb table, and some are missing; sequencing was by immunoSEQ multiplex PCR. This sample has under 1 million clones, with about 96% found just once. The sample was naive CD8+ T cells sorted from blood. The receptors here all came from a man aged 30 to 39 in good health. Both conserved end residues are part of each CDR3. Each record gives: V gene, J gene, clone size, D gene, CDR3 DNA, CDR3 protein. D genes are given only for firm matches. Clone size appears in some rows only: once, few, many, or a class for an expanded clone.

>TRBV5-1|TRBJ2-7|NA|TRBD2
TGCGCCAGCAGCCCAAAGACTAGCGGGAGTTCCTACGAGCAGTACTTC
CASSPKTSGSSYEQYF
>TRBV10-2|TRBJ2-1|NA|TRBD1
TGCGCCAGCAGTTCCCGGGACAGGGTAGATGAGCAGTTCTTC
CASSSRDRVDEQFF
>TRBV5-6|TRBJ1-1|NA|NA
TGTGCCAGCAGCTTGTCTCCAGGGGCTGAAGCTTTCTTT
CASSLSPGAEAFF
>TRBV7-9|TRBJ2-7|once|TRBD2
TGTGCCAGCAGCTTAGCTTTGCGGGAGGGCTACGAGCAGTACTTC
CASSLALREGYEQYF
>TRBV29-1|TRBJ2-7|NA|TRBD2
TGCAGCGTTAAGATAGCGGGAGCAAACGAGCAGTACTTC
CSVKIAGANEQYF
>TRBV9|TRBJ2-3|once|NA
TGTGCCAGCAGCGTAGTATCGGGGACATTCACAGATACGCAGTATTTT
CASSVVSGTFTDTQYF
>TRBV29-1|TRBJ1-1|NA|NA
TGCAGCGTTCGGGGCATGGGCACTGAAGCTTTCTTT
CSVRGMGTEAFF
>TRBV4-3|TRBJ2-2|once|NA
TGCGCCAGCAGCCCAGGGAACACCGGGGAGCTGTTTTTT
CASSPGNTGELFF
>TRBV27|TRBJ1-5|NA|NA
TGTGCCAGCAGTGAGATTCTGGGGCAGCCCCAGCATTTT
CASSEILGQPQHF
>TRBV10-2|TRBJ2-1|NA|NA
TGCGCCAGCAGACCGTTGGGTTCAAACAATGAGCAGTTCTTC
CASRPLGSNNEQFF
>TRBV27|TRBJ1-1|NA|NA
TGTGCCAGCAGTCAAGGGGTGGACACTGAAGCTTTCTTT
CASSQGVDTEAFF
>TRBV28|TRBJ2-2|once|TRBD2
TGTGCCAGCAGTTTGGGGGGGACCTCTTCCACCGGGGAGCTGTTTTTT
CASSLGGTSSTGELFF
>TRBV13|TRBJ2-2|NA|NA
TGTGCCAGCAGCTTACCTTCACGCGGGGAGCTGTTTTTT
CASSLPSRGELFF
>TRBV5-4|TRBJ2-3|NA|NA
TGTGCCAGCAGCTTGGAGTCGGGCCTACCTAGCACAGATACGCAGTATTTT
CASSLESGLPSTDTQYF
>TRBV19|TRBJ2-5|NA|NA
TGTGCCAGTAGTTTCGGGGAGACCCAGTACTTC
CASSFGETQYF
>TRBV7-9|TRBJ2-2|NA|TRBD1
TGTGCCAGGGGACAGGGCCCACCCGGGGAGCTGTTTTTT
CARGQGPPGELFF
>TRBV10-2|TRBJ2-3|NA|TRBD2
TGCGCCAGCGGTTTGGAAGGCGGGGGAGCCACAGATACGCAGTATTTT
CASGLEGGGATDTQYF
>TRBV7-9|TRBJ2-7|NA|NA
TGTGCCAGCAGCCTCATAGGCGGAGGGTCCTACGAGCAGTACTTC
CASSLIGGGSYEQYF
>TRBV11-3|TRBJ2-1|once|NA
TGTGCCAGCAGCTTGACTCGGGAGAGCTACAATGAGCAGTTCTTC
CASSLTRESYNEQFF
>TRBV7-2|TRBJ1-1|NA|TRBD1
TGTGCCAGCAGCTTCCACTTATCGGGACAGCACACTGAAGCTTTCTTT
CASSFHLSGQHTEAFF
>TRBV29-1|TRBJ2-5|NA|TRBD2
TGCAGCGTTGTACTCGCGGGAGCCGGAGAGACCCAGTACTTC
CSVVLAGAGETQYF
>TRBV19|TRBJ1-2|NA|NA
TGTGCCAGTCAGCTTGGGAGCTTAGATGACTATGGCTACACCTTC
CASQLGSLDDYGYTF
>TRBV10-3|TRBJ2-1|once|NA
TGTGCCATCGGCCTGGCGGGGTACAATGAGCAGTTCTTC
CAIGLAGYNEQFF
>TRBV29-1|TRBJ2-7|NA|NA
TGCAGCGCGGCGGGGACGGCGACCTACGAGCAGTACTTC
CSAAGTATYEQYF
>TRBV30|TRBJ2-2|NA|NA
TGTGCCTGGAGTCGGGGAGATACCGGGGAGCTGTTTTTT
CAWSRGDTGELFF
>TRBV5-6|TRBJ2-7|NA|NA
TGTGCCAGCAGCTTAACAGGAGACCAGGGTTACTCCTACGAGCAGTACTTC
CASSLTGDQGYSYEQYF
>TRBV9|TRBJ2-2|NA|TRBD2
TGTGCCAGCAGCCAGGGACTAGCGGGTGGACCCGGGGAGCTGTTTTTT
CASSQGLAGGPGELFF
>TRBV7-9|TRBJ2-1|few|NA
TGTGCCAGCAGCTCCAATCCGACTAACAATGAGCAGTTCTTC
CASSSNPTNNEQFF
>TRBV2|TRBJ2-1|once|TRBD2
TGTGCCAGCAGGAAAGCCTGGGGCGGGAGCTCCTACAATGAGCAGTTCTTC
CASRKAWGGSSYNEQFF
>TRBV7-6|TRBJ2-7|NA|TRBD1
TGTGCCAGCAGCTCCGCCTGGACAGGGGGCGAGTACGAGCAGTACTTC
CASSSAWTGGEYEQYF
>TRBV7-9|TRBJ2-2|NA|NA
TGTGCCAGCAGCGGCCGGGACAACACCGGGGAGCTGTTTTTT
CASSGRDNTGELFF
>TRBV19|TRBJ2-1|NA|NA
TGTGCCAGTAGTATAGAAGCCAGGAATGAGCAGTTCTTC
CASSIEARNEQFF
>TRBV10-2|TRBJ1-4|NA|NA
TGCGCCAGCAGAGGGGGAACTAATGAAAAACTGTTTTTT
CASRGGTNEKLFF
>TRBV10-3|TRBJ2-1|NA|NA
TGTGCCATCAGTCTAACCGGGTCCGTCGGGAATGAGCAGTTCTTC
CAISLTGSVGNEQFF
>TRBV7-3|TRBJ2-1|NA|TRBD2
TGTGCCAGCAGTTCCGCGGGAGACCCCTACAATGAGCAGTTCTTC
CASSSAGDPYNEQFF
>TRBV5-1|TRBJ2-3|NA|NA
TGCGCCAGCAGCCCTAGACTAGAATGGGCAGATACGCAGTATTTT
CASSPRLEWADTQYF
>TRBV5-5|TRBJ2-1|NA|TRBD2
TGTGCCAGCAGCACACGACTAGCGTATAATGAGCAGTTCTTC
CASSTRLAYNEQFF
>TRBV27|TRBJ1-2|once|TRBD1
TGTGCCAGCAGTTTACAGGGACAGGGGGCGATATATGGCTACACCTTC
CASSLQGQGAIYGYTF
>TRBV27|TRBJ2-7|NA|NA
TGTGCCAGCAGTTCAATCACAGGATCCTACGAGCAGTACTTC
CASSSITGSYEQYF
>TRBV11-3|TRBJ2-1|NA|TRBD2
TGTGCCAGCAGTCGGGGACTAGCGGGAGGGCGGATGGTAGGTGAGCAGTTCTTC
CASSRGLAGGRMVGEQFF
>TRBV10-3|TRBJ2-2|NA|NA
TGTGCCATCAGCAGCGAGGGGGAAAACACCGGGGAGCTGTTTTTT
CAISSEGENTGELFF
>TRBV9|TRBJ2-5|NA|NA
TGTGCCAGCAGCGCCGGGACGGAAGAGACCCAGTACTTC
CASSAGTEETQYF
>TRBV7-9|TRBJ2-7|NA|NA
TGTGCCAGCAGCTCTCTCTGGAGCCCCTACGAGCAGTACTTC
CASSSLWSPYEQYF
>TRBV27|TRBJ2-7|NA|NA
TGTGCCAGCAGTCCGAAGACAGGAACCGAGCAGTACTTC
CASSPKTGTEQYF
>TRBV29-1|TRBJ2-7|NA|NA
TGCAGCGTCGGACACCTCTACGAGCAGTACTTC
CSVGHLYEQYF
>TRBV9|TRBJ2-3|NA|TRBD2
TGTGCCAGCAGCCCTAGCGGGAGCACAGATACGCAGTATTTT
CASSPSGSTDTQYF
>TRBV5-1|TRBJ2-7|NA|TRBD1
TGCGCCAGCAGTAGTGGACAGGGCTACGAGCAGTACTTC
CASSSGQGYEQYF